Given below is one T cell receptor (beta chain) in context. Its antigen remains unknown. This entry belongs to a study of T cells in Graves' hyperthyroidism and ophthalmopathy. Study-wide results and caveats: Separation of ophthalmopathy from stable hyperthyroidism was achieved by a 13 V-J model.

The V end lost 4 bases, the J end lost 1 base, and 8 bases lay between the germline ends. Looked up from germline, CDR1 is LNHDA and CDR2 is SQIVND (reference sequence). The CDR3 covers 14 residues. The authors took PBMCs from 10 ml fresh peripheral blood. Researchers amplified the TCR beta CDR3 regions from RNA transcripts. When the TCR CDR3 underwent first-round RT-PCR, the HTBI primer set was used. From the multiplex PCR reads, TCRdb called clonotypes with MiXCR, one entry per CDR3 protein. Among about 520,000 distinct CDR3 sequences, more than 20% were seen once, and the ten largest hold 26%. Sequencing was carried out using blood. The origin of this receptor is a man between 18 and 29 years old with Graves' hyperthyroidism. V usage is TRBV19 and J usage is TRBJ1-5; D remains ambiguous. CDR3 residues: CASSTQMSNQPQHF. The CDR3 region has the DNA TGTGCCAGTAGTACCCAGATGAGCAATCAGCCCCAGCATTTT. Supplemented by reference TRBV19 and TRBJ1-5, the full variable domain reads DGGITQSPKYLFRKEGQNVTLSCEQNLNHDAMYWYRQDPGQGLRLIYYSQIVNDFQKGDIAEGYSVSREKKESFPLTVTSAQKNPTAFYLCASSTQMSNQPQHFGDGTRLSIL.